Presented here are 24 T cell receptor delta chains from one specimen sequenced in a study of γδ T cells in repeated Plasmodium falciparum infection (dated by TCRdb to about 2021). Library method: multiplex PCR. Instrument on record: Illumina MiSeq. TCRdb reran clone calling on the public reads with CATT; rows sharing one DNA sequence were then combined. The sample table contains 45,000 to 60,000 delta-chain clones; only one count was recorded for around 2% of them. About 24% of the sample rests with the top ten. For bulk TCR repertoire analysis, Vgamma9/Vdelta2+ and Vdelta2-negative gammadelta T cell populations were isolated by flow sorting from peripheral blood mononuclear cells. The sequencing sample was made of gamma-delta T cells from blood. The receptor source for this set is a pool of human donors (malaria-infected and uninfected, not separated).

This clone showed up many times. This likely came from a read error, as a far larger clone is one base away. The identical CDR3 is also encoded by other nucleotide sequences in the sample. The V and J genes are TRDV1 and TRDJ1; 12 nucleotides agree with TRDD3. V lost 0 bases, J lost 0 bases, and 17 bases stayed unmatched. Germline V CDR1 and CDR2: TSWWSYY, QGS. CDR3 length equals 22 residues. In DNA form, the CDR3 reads TGTGCTCTTGGGGAACTCTGCCCTCACCTACTGGGGGATACCATATACACCGATAAACTCATCTTT. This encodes CALGELCPHLLGDTIYTDKLIF.

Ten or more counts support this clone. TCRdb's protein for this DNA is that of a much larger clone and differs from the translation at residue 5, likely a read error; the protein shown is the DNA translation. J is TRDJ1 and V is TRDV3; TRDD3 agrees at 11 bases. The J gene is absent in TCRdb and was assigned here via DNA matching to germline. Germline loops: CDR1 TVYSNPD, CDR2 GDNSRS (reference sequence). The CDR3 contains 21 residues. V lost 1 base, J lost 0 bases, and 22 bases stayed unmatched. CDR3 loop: CAFTHPSYWGIASLYTDKLIF. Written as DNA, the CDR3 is TGTGCCTTTACCCACCCCTCCTACTGGGGGATAGCATCCTTGTACACCGATAAACTCATCTTT.

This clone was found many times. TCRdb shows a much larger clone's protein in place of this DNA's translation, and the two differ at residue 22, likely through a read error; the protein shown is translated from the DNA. CDR3 sequence: CALGEPLFLAPKLGDTRRKGGADKLIF. Written as DNA, the CDR3 is TGTGCTCTTGGGGAACCCCTCTTCCTAGCCCCCAAGCTAGGGGATACGCGGCGAAAGGGGGGTGCCGATAAACTCATCTTT. The V gene is TRDV1, the J gene TRDJ1; 9 bases agree with TRDD3. No J segment appears in TCRdb, so it was assigned here by matching the sequence to germline. Trimming took 1 base from V and 3 from J; bases not matched to a gene: 39. Germline V CDR1 and CDR2: TSWWSYY, QGS. CDR3 length: 27 residues.

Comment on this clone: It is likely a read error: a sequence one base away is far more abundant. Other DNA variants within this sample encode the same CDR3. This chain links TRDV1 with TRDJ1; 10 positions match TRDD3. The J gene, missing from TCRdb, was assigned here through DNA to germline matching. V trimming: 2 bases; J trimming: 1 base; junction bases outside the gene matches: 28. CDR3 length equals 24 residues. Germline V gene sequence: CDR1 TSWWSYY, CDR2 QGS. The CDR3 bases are TGTGCTCTTGGGGAAAAGAGGGTTGGGGCCTTCCTGTTTTGGGGGATACTGTGCACCGATAAACTCATCTTT. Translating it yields CALGEKRVGAFLFWGILCTDKLIF.

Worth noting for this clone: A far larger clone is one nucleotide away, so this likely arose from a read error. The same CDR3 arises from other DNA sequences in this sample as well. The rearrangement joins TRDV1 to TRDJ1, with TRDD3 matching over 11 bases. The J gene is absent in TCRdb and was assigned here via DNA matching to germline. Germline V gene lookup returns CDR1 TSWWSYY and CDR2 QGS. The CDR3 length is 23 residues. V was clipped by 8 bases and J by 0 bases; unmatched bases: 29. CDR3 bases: TGTGCTCTTAGCTTCCTACTATTTCCATCGGTACTGGGGGATATCAACTACACCGATAAACTCATCTTT. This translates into CALSFLLFPSVLGDINYTDKLIF.

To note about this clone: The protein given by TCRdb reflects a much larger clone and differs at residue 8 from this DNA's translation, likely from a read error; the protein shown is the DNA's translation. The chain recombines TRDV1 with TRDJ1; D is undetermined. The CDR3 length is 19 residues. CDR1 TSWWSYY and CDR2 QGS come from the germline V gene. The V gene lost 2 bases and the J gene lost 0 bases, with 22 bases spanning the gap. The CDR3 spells CALGEGARARRGYTDKLIF. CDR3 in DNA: TGTGCTCTTGGGGAAGGCGCTAGGGCCCGGAGAGGGTACACCGATAAACTCATCTTT.

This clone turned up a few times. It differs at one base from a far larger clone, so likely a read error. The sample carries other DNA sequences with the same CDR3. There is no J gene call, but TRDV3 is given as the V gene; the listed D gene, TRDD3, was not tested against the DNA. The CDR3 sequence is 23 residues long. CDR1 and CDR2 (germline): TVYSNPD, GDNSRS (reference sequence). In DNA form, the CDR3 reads TGTGCCTTTACCGGGGAGCCTCCTCCCGCTTACTGGGGGATACGCTTTTTAACCGATAAACTCATCTTC. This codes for CAFTGEPPPAYWGIRFLTDKLIF.

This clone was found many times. The CDR3 loop reads CALGEPFPYWGIVGLIF. The CDR3 DNA reads as TGTGCTCTTGGGGAACCCTTTCCATACTGGGGGATAGTGGGACTCATCTTT. The V call is TRDV1, the J call TRDJ1; 11 bases agree with TRDD3. TCRdb does not report a J gene; here it was assigned by matching the DNA to germline references. The CDR3 loop spans 17 amino acids. Per the germline V gene, CDR1 is TSWWSYY and CDR2 is QGS. V shed 1 base and J 10 bases; nucleotides not matched to a gene: 14.

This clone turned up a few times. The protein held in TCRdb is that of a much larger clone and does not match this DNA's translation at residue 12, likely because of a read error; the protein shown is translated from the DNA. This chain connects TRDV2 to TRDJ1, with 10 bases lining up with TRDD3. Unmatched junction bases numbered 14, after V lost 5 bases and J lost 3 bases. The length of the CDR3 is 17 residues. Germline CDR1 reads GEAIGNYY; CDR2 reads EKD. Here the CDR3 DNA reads TGTGCCTGTGGGATAGGGGGGATACGTTGGTGCCCCGATAAACTCATCTTT. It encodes CACGIGGIRWCPDKLIF.

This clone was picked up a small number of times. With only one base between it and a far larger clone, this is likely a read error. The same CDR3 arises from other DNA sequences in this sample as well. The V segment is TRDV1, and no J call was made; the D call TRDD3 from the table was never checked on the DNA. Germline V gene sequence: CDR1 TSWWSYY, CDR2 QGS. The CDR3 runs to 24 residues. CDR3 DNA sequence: TGTGCTCTTGGGGATAATGTCGAACGTCCGCGGGGGATATCCCGGGGGATACAGTGCGATAAGCTCATCTTT. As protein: CALGDNVERPRGISRGIQCDKLIF.

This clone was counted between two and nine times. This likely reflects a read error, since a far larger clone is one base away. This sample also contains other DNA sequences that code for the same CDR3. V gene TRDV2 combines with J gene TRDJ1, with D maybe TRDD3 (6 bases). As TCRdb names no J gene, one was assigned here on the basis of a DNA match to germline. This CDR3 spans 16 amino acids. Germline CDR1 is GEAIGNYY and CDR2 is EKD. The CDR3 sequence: CACDTGIYRITDKLIF. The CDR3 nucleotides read TGTGCTTGTGACACGGGGATTTATAGGATCACCGATAAACTCATCTTT.

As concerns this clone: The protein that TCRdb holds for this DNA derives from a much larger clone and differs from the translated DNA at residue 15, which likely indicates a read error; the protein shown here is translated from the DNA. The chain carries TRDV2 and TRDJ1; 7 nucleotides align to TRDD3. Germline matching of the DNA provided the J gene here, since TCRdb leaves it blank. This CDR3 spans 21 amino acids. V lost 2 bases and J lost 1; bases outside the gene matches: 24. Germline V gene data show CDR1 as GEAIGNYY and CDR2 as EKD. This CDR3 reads CACDKLRGGNASTLCTDKLIF. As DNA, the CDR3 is TGTGCCTGTGACAAACTGCGTGGGGGAAACGCATCTACCCTGTGCACCGATAAACTCATCTTT.

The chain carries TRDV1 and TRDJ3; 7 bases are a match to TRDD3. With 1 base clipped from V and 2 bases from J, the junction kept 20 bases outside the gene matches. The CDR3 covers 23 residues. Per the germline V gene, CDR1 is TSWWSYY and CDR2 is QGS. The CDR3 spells CALGEPLPPYWGKKPWDTRQMFF. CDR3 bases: TGTGCTCTTGGGGAACCTCTTCCGCCGTACTGGGGAAAGAAACCCTGGGACACCCGACAGATGTTTTTC.

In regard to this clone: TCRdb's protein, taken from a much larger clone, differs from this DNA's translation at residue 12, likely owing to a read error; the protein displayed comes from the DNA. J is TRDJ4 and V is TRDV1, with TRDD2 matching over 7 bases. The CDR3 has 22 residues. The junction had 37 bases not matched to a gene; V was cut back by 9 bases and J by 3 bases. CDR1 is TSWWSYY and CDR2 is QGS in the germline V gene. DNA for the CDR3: TGTGCTCTGCTCCCTGTCCCGTTCCTACGATTCCCTAACGCCAGGTCCCCAGGACCCCTGATCTTT. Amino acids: CALLPVPFLRFPNARSPGPLIF.

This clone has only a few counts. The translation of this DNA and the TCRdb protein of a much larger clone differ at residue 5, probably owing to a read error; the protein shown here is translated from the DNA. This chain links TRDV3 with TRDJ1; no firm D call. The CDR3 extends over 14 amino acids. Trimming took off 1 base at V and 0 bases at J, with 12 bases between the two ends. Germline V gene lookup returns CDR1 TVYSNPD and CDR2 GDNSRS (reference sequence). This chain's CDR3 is CAFTCPQYTDKLIF. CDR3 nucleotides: TGTGCCTTTACGTGTCCCCAATACACCGATAAACTCATCTTT.

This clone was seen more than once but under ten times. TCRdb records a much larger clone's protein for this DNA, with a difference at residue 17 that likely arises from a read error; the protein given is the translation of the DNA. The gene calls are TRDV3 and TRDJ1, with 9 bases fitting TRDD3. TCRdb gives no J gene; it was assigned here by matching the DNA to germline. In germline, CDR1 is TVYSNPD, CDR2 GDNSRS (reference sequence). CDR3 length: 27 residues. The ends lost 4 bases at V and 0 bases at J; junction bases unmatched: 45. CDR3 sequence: CASPKTRSGLPRLLGDGPKVYTDKLIF. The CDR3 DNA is TGTGCCTCCCCTAAAACCCGGAGTGGCCTACCCAGATTACTGGGGGACGGGCCCAAGGTGTACACCGATAAACTCATCTTT.

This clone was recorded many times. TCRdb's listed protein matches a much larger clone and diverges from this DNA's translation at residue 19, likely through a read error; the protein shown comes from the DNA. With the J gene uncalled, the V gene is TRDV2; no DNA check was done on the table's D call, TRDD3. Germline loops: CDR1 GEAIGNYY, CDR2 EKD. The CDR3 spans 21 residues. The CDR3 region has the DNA TGTGCCTGTGACACTCTTGTTCCTACTATCGTACTGGGGGACCACACCGATAAACCCATCTTT. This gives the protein CACDTLVPTIVLGDHTDKPIF.

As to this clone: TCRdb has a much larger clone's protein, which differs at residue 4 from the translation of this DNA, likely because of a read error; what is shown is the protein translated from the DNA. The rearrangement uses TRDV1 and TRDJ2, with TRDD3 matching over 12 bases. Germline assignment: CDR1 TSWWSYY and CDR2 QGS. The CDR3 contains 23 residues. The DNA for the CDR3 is TGTGCTCTTGAGGAACCGGCGTACTGGGGGATACCTGTGTTGATAGCTTTGACAGCACAACTCTTCTTT. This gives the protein CALEEPAYWGIPVLIALTAQLFF.

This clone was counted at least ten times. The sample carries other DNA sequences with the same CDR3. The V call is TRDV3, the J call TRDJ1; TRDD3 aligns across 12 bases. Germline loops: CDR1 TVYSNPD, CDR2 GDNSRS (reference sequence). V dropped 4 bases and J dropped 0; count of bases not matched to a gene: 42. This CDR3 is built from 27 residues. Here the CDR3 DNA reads TGTGCCTCCCCGAGACTAACTTCCTACTGGGTACTGGGGGATACCGGCGCGCTGCAGCTGTACACCGATAAACTCATCTTT. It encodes CASPRLTSYWVLGDTGALQLYTDKLIF.

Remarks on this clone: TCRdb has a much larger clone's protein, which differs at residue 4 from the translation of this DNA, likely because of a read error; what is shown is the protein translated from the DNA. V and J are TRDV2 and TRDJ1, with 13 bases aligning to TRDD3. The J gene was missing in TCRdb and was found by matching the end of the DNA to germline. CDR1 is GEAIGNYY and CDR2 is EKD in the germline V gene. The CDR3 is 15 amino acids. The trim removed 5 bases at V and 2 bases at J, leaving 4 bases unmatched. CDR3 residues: CACGKLGDTTDKLIF. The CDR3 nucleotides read TGTGCCTGTGGCAAACTGGGGGATACGACCGATAAACTCATCTTT.

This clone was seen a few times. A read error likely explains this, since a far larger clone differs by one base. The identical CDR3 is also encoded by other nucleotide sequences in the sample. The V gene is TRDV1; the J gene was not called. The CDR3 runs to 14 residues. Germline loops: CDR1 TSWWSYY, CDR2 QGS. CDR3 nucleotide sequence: TGTGCTCTTGGGGAAGTCCCCAACACCGATAAACTAATCTTT. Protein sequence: CALGEVPNTDKLIF.

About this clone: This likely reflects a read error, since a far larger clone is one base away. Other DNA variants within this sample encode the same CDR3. The CDR3 sequence is CALGRFLLGLGMPHQHIGLIF. CDR3 coding DNA: TGTGCTCTTGGGAGGTTTCTCTTAGGGCTGGGGATGCCCCATCAACATATCGGACTCATCTTT. This rearrangement joins TRDV1 to TRDJ1; D may be TRDD3 (6 bases). Here the J gene came from matching the DNA to germline, since TCRdb omits it. Germline V gives CDR1 TSWWSYY, CDR2 QGS. The CDR3 extends over 21 amino acids. V lost 5 bases and J lost 10, with 41 bases in between.

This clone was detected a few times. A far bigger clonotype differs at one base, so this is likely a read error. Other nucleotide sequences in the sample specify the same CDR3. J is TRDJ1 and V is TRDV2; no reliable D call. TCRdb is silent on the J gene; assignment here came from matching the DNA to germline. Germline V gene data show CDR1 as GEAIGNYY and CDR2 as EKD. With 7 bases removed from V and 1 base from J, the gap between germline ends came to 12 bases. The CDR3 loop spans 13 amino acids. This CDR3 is CACDGGATDKLIF. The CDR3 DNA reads TGTGCCTGCGACGGAGGGGCCACCGATAAACTCATCTTT.

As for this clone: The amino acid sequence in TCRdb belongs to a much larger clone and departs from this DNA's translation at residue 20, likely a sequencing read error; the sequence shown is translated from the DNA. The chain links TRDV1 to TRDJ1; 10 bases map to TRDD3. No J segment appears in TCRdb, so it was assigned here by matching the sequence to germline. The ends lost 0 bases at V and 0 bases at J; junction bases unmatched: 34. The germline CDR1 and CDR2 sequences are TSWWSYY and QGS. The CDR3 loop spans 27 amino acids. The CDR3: CALGELSCVRHFRGLLGDPQYTDKLIF. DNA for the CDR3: TGTGCTCTTGGGGAACTCTCCTGTGTGCGACACTTTCGGGGACTACTGGGGGATCCGCAGTACACCGATAAACTCATCTTT.